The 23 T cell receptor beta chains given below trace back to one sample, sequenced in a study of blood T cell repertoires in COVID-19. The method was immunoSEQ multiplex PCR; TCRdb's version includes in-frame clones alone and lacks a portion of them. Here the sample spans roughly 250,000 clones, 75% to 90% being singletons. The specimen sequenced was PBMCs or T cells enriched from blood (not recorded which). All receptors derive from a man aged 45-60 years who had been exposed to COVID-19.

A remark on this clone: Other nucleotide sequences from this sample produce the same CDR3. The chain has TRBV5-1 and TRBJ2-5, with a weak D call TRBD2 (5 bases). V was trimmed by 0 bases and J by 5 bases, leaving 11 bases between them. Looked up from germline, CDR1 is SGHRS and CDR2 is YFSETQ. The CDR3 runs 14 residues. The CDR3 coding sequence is TGCGCCAGCAGCTTGGTGGCGGGCGAGGAGACCCAGTACTTC. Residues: CASSLVAGEETQYF.

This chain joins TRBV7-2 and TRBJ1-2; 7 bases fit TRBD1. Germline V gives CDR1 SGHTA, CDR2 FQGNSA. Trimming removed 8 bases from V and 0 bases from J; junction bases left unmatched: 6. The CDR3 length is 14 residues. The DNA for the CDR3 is TGTGCCAGCCAACAGGGGAGTTCTAACTATGGCTACACCTTC. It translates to CASQQGSSNYGYTF.

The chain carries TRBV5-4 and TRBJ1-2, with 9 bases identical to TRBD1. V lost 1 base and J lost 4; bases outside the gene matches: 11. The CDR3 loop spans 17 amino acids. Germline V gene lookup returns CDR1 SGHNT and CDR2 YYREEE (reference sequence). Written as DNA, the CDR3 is TGTGCCAGCAGCTTGAAAACAGGGGGCAGCGGTTTCTATGGCTACACCTTC. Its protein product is CASSLKTGGSGFYGYTF.

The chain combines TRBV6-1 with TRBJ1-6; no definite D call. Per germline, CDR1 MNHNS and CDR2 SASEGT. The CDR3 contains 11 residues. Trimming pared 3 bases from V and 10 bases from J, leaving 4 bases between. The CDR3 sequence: CASSDSSPLHF. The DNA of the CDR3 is TGTGCCAGCAGTGATTCATCACCCCTCCACTTT.

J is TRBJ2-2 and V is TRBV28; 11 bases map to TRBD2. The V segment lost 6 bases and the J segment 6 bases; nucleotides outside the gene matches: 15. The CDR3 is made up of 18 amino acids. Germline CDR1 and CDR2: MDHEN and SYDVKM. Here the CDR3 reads CASRPLAGAPKGSGELFF. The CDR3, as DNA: TGTGCCAGCAGGCCACTAGCGGGGGCCCCGAAGGGGTCCGGGGAGCTGTTTTTT.

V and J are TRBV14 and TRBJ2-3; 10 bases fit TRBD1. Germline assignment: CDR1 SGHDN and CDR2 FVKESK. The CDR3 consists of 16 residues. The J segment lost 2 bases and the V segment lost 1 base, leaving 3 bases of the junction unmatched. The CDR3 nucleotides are TGTGCCAGCAGCCAAGCGGGACAGGGGTACACAGATACGCAGTATTTT. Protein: CASSQAGQGYTDTQYF.

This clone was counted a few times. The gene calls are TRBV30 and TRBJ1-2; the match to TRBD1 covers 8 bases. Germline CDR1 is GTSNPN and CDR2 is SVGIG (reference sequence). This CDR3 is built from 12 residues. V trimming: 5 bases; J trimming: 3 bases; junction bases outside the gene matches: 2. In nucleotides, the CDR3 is TGTGCCTGGGTACAGGGGGACTATGGCTACACCTTC. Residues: CAWVQGDYGYTF.

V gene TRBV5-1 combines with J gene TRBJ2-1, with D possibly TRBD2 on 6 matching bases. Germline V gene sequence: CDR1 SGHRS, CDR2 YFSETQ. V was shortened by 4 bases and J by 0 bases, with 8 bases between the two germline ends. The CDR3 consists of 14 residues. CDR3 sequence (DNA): TGCGCCAGCAGCGGAGGGACCTCCTACAATGAGCAGTTCTTC. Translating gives CASSGGTSYNEQFF.

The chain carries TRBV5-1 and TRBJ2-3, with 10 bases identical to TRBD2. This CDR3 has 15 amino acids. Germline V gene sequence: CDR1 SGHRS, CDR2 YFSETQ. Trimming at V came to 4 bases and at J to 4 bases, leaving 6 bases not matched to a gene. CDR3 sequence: CASSLAGVVPDTQYF. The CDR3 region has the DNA TGCGCCAGCAGCCTAGCGGGGGTGGTCCCAGATACGCAGTATTTT.

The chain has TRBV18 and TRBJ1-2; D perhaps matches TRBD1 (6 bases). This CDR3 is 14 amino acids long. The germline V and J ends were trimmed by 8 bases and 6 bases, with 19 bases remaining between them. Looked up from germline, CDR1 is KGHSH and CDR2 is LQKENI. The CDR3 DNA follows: TGTGCCAGCAGCACATCAGGGGCTTTGGATGGCTACACCTTC. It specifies CASSTSGALDGYTF. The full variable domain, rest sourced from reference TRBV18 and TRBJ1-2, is NAGVMQNPRHLVRRRGQEARLRCSPMKGHSHVYWYRQLPEEGLKFMVYLQKENIIDESGMPKERFSAEFPKEGPSILRIQQVVRGDSAAYFCASSTSGALDGYTFGSGTRLTVV.

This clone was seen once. The CDR3 sequence: CATTGQGAGGYTF. CDR3 DNA: TGTGCCACTACCGGGCAGGGGGCAGGTGGCTACACCTTC. The chain combines TRBV28 with TRBJ1-2; 8 bases fit TRBD1. V gave up 10 bases and J gave up 7 bases; unmatched junction bases: 11. The CDR3 extends over 13 amino acids. The germline V gene has CDR1 MDHEN and CDR2 SYDVKM.

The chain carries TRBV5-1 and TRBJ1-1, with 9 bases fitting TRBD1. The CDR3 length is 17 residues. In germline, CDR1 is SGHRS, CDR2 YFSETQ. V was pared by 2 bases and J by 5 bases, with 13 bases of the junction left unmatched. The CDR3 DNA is TGCGCCAGCAGCTTCTCAATCCTAACAGGGGGCACGACTGAAGCTTTCTTT. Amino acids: CASSFSILTGGTTEAFF.

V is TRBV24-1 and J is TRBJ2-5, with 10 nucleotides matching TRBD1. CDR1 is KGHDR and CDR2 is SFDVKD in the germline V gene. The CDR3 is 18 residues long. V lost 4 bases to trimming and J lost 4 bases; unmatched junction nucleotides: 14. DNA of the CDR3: TGTGCCACCAGTGACAACCGGGACAGGGGCGACGGGGGAGAGACCCAGTACTTC. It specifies CATSDNRDRGDGGETQYF.

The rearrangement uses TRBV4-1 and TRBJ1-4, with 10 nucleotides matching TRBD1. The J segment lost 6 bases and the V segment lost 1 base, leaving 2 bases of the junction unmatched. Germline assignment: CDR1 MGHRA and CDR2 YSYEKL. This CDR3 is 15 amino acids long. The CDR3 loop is CASSQGGTGDEKLFF. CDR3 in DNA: TGCGCCAGCAGCCAAGGTGGGACAGGGGATGAAAAACTGTTTTTT.

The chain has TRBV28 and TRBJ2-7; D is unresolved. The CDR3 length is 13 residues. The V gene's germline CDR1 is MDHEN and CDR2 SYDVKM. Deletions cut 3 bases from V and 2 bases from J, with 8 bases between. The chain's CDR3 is CASSFLGTYEQYV. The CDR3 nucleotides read TGTGCCAGCAGTTTCCTAGGCACCTACGAGCAGTACGTC.

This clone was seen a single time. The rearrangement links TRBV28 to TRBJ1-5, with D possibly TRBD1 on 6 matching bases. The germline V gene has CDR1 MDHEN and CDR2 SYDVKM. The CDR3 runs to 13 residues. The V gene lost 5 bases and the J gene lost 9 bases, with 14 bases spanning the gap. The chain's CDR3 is CASSIPDSPPQHF. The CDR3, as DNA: TGTGCCAGCAGTATCCCGGACAGTCCGCCCCAGCATTTT.

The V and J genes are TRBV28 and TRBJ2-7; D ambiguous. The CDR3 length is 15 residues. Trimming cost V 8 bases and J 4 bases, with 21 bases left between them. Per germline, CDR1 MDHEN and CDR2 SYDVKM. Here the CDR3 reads CASARAPRIVYEQYF. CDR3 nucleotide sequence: TGTGCCAGCGCCCGTGCCCCCAGGATAGTATACGAGCAGTACTTC.

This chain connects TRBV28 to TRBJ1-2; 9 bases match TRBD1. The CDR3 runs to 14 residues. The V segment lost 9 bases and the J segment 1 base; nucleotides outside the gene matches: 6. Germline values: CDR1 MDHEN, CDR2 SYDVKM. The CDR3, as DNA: TGTGCCAGTCACGGGACAGGGCTTAACTATGGCTACACCTTC. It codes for CASHGTGLNYGYTF.

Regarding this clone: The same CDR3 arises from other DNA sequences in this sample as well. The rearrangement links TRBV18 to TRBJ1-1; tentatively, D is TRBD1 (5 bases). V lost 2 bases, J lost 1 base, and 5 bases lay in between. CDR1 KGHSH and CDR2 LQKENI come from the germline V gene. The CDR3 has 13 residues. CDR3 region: CASSPTGNTEAFF. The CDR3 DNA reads TGTGCCAGCTCACCAACAGGGAACACTGAAGCTTTCTTT. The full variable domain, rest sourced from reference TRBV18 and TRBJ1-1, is NAGVMQNPRHLVRRRGQEARLRCSPMKGHSHVYWYRQLPEEGLKFMVYLQKENIIDESGMPKERFSAEFPKEGPSILRIQQVVRGDSAAYFCASSPTGNTEAFFGQGTRLTVV.

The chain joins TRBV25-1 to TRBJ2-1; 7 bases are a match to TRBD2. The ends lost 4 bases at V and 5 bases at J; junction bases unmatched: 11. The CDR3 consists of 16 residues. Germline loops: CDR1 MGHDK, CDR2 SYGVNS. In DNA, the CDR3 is TGTGCCAGCAGTGGGCTTCGGGCGGGAGAAAACAATGAGCAGTTCTTC. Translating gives CASSGLRAGENNEQFF. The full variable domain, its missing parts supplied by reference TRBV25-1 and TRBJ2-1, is EADIYQTPRYLVIGTGKKITLECSQTMGHDKMYWYQQDPGMELHLIHYSYGVNSTEKGDLSSESTVSRIRTEHFPLTLESARPSHTSQYLCASSGLRAGENNEQFFGPGTRLTVL.

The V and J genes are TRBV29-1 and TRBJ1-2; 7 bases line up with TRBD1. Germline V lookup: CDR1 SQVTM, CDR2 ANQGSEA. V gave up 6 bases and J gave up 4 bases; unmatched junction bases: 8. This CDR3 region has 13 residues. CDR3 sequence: CSVARQGSYGYTF. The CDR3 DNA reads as TGCAGCGTGGCTAGACAGGGTTCCTATGGCTACACCTTC.

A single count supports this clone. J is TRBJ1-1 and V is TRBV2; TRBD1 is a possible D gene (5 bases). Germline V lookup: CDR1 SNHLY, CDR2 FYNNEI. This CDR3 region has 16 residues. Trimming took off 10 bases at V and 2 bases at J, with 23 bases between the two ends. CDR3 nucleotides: TGTGCCACTCTGGGGGGGGAAGCTATTTCCAACACTGAAGCTTTCTTT. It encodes CATLGGEAISNTEAFF.

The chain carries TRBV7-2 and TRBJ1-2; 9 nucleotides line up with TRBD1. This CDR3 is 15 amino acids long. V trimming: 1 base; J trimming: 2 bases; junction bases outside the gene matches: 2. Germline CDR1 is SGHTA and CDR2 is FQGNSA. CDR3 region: CASSLVTGGNYGYTF. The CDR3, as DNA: TGTGCCAGCAGCTTAGTGACAGGGGGGAACTATGGCTACACCTTC.